These 4 T cell receptor beta chains originate from one sample sequenced in a study of T cell clones after liver transplantation. Data came from immunoSEQ multiplex PCR; TCRdb stores just in-frame clones and leaves some out. The sample consists of tens of thousands of clones, roughly 84% of them appearing once. Here the sequenced sample was CD4+ T cells from blood, taken 24 months after liver transplant. Receptors were obtained from a human patient who received a liver transplant. Part of the T cells may come from the graft donor.

This chain connects TRBV7-3 to TRBJ1-1; no clear D. Deletions cut 4 bases from V and 3 bases from J, with 6 bases between. Germline V gene sequence: CDR1 SGHTA, CDR2 FQGTGA. The CDR3 totals 12 residues. CDR3 loop: CASSSLYTEAFF. The CDR3 DNA follows: TGTGCCAGCAGCTCTTTATACACTGAAGCTTTCTTT.

This rearrangement joins TRBV5-1 to TRBJ2-7; 11 positions agree with TRBD2. The V gene end was trimmed by 4 bases and the J gene end by 2 bases; junction bases not matched to a gene: 2. In germline, CDR1 is SGHRS, CDR2 YFSETQ. The CDR3 is 14 residues long. For the CDR3, the DNA is TGCGCCAGCAGCGTAGCGGGAGGGACCTACGAGCAGTACTTC. Protein: CASSVAGGTYEQYF.

The rearrangement uses TRBV4-2 and TRBJ2-1; D remains unclear. Germline lookup yields CDR1 LGHNA and CDR2 YNFKEQ. The CDR3 length is 16 residues. V was shortened by 0 bases and J by 7 bases, with 16 bases between the two germline ends. The CDR3 loop is CASSQDPAVGENEQFF. DNA of the CDR3: TGTGCCAGCAGCCAAGATCCCGCGGTTGGGGAAAATGAGCAGTTCTTC.

This rearrangement joins TRBV6-1 to TRBJ2-7, with D unclear. V shed 5 bases and J shed 2 bases, with 10 bases lying between them. The length of the CDR3 is 13 residues. Per germline, CDR1 MNHNS and CDR2 SASEGT. CDR3 nucleotide sequence: TGTGCCAGCAGTCCACAGAGAACCTACGAGCAGTACTTC. Its translation: CASSPQRTYEQYF.